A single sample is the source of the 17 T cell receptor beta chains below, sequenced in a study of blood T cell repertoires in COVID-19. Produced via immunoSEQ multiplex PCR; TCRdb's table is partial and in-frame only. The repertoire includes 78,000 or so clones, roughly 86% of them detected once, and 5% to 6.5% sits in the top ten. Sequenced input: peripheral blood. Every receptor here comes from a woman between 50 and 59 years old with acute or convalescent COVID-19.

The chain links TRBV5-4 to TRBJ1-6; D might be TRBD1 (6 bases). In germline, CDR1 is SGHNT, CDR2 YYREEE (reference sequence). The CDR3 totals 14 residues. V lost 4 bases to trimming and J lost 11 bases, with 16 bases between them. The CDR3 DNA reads TGTGCCAGCAGCCAACAGGGTTTCGGAACACCCCTCCACTTT. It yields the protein CASSQQGFGTPLHF. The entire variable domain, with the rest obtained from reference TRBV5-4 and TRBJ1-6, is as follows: ETGVTQSPTHLIKTRGQQVTLRCSSQSGHNTVSWYQQALGQGPQFIFQYYREEENGRGNFPPRFSGLQFPNYSSELNVNALELDDSALYLCASSQQGFGTPLHFGNGTRLTVT.

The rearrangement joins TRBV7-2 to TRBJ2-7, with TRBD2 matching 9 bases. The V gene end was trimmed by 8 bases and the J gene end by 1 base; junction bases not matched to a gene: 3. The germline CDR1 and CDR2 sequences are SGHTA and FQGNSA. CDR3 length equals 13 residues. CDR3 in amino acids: CASAAGGSYEQYF. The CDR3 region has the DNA TGTGCCAGCGCAGCGGGAGGTTCCTACGAGCAGTACTTC. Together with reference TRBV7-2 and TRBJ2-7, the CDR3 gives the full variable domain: GAGVSQSPSNKVTEKGKDVELRCDPISGHTALYWYRQSLGQGLEFLIYFQGNSAPDKSGLPSDRFSAERTGGSVSTLTIQRTQQEDSAVYLCASAAGGSYEQYFGPGTRLTVT.

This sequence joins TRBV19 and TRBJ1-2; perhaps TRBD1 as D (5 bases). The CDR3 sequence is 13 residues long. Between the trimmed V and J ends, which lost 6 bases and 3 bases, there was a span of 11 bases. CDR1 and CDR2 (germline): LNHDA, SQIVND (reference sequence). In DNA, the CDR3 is TGTGCCAGTAGCAGTCCCAGGGACTATGGCTACACCTTC. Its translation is CASSSPRDYGYTF. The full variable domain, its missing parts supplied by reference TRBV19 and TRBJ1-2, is DGGITQSPKYLFRKEGQNVTLSCEQNLNHDAMYWYRQDPGQGLRLIYYSQIVNDFQKGDIAEGYSVSREKKESFPLTVTSAQKNPTAFYLCASSSPRDYGYTFGSGTRLTVV.

The CDR3 coding sequence is TGTGCCAGCAGCCCTGGGCTTAACCACCAACGGAACACTGAAGCTTTCTTT. It yields the protein CASSPGLNHQRNTEAFF. This chain joins TRBV21-1 and TRBJ1-1; TRBD1 reflects the table's D call only, with no check against the DNA. TRBV21-1 is deemed a pseudogene. The CDR3 has 17 residues.

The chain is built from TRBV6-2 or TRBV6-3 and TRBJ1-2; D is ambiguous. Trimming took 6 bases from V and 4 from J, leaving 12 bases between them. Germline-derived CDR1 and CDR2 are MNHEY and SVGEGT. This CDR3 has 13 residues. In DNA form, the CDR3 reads TGTGCCAGCAGCCCCTTGGAGGTCTATGGCTACACCTTC. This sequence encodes CASSPLEVYGYTF.

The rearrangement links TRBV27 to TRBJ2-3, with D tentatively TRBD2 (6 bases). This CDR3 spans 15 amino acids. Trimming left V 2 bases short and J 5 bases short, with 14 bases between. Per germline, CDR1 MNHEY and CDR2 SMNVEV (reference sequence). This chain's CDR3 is CASSLGGTLLDTQYF. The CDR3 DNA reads TGTGCCAGCAGTTTAGGGGGGACCTTGCTAGATACGCAGTATTTT.

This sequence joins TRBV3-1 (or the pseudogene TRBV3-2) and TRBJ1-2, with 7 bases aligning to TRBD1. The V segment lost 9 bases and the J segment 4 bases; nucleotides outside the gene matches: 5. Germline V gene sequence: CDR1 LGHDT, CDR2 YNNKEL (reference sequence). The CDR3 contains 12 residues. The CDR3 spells CASQGGRYGYTF. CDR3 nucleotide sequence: TGTGCCAGTCAGGGGGGCCGCTATGGCTACACCTTC.

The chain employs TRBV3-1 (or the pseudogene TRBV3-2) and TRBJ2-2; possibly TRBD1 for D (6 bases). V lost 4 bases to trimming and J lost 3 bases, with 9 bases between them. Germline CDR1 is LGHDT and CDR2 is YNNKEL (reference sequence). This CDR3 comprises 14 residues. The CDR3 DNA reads TGTGCCAGCAGCCGGGACACTTACACCGGGGAGCTGTTTTTT. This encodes CASSRDTYTGELFF.

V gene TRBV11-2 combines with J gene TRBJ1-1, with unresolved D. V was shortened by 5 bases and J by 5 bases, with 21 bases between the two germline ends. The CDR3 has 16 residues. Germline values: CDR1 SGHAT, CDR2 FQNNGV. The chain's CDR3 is CASSDPRESRGTEAFF. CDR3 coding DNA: TGTGCCAGCAGCGACCCTCGGGAAAGCCGGGGAACTGAAGCTTTCTTT.

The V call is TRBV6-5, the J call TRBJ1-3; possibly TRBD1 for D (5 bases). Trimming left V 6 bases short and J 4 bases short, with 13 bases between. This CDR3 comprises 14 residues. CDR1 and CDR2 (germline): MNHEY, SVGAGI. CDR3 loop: CASSSPKGGNTIYF. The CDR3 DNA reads TGTGCCAGCAGCTCCCCAAAGGGGGGAAACACCATATATTTT.

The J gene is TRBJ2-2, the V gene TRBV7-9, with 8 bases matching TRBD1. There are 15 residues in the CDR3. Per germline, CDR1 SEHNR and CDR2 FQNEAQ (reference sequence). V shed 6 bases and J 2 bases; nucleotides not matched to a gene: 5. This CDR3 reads CASRADRGNTGELFF. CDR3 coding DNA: TGTGCCAGCAGGGCAGACAGGGGCAACACCGGGGAGCTGTTTTTT.

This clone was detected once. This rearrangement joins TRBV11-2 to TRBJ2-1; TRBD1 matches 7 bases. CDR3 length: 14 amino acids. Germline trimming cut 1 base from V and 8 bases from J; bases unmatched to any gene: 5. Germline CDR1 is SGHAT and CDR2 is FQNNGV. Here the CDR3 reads CASSLVYRGDEQFF. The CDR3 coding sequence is TGTGCCAGCAGCTTAGTGTACAGGGGAGATGAGCAGTTCTTC. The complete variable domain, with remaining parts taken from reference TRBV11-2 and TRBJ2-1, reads EAGVAQSPRYKIIEKRQSVAFWCNPISGHATLYWYQQILGQGPKLLIQFQNNGVVDDSQLPKDRFSAERLKGVDSTLKIQPAKLEDSAVYLCASSLVYRGDEQFFGPGTRLTVL.

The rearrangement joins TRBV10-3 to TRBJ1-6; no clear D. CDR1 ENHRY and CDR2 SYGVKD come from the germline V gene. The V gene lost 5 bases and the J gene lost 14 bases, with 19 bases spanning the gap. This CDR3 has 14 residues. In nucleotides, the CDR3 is TGTGCCATCAGTCCCCGTGAGGCCGTGGGTACCCTCCACTTT. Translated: CAISPREAVGTLHF.

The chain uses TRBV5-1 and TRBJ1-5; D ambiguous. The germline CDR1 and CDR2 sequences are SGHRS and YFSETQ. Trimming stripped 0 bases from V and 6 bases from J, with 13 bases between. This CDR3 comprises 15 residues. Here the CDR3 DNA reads TGCGCCAGCAGCTTGGAAGCCGGGTTAGGTCAGCCCCAGCATTTT. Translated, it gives CASSLEAGLGQPQHF.

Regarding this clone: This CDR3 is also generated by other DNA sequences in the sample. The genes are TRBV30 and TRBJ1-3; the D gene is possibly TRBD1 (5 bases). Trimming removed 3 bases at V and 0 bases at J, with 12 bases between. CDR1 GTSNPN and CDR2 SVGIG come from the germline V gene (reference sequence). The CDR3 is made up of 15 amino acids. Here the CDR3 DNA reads TGTGCCTGGAGCCCCGGGGGGGGCTCTGGAAACACCATATATTTT. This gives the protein CAWSPGGGSGNTIYF.

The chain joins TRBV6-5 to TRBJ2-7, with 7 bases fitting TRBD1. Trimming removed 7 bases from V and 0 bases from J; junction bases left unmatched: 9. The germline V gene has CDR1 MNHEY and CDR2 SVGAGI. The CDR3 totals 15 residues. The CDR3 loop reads CASTPRQGSSYEQYF. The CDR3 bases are TGTGCCAGCACCCCGAGACAGGGAAGCTCCTACGAGCAGTACTTC.

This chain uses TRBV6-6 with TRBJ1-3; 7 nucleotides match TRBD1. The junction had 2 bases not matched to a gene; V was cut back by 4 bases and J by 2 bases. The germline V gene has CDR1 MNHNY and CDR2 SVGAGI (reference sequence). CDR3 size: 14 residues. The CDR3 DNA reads TGTGCCAGCAGTTGGCAGGGGGCTGGAAACACCATATATTTT. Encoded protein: CASSWQGAGNTIYF.